Below are 2 T cell receptor beta chains sequenced from a single sample in a study of Graves' ophthalmopathy and Graves' hyperthyroidism. TCR beta CDR3 amplification used RNA transcripts. HTBI primers were used in a first-round RT-PCR, which preceded a second-round multiplex PCR. TCRdb analysed the multiplex PCR reads with MiXCR anew, one entry per CDR3 protein. This table holds around 51,000 distinct CDR3 sequences, roughly 52% found once. The material sequenced was peripheral blood. The receptors shown here come from an adult man with Graves' ophthalmopathy.

The sample holds many counts of this clonotype. This chain joins TRBV6-4 and TRBJ2-2, with D unclear. The CDR3 is 14 amino acids. With 2 bases removed from V and 6 bases from J, the gap between germline ends came to 10 bases. Germline CDR1 is MRHNA and CDR2 is SNTAGT. Written as DNA, the CDR3 is TGTGCCAGCAGTGACAGACTTTCTGCCGGGGAGCTGTTTTTT. Protein sequence: CASSDRLSAGELFF.

This clonotype showed up just once. The CDR3 reads CSASGVVRDTQYF. In nucleotides, the CDR3 is TGCAGTGCTAGCGGGGTGGTGCGAGATACGCAGTATTTT. The gene calls are TRBV20-1 and TRBJ2-3; D may be TRBD2 (5 bases). The CDR3 loop spans 13 amino acids. V lost 3 bases, J lost 5 bases, and 12 bases lay in between. Germline loops: CDR1 DFQATT, CDR2 SNEGSKA (reference sequence).